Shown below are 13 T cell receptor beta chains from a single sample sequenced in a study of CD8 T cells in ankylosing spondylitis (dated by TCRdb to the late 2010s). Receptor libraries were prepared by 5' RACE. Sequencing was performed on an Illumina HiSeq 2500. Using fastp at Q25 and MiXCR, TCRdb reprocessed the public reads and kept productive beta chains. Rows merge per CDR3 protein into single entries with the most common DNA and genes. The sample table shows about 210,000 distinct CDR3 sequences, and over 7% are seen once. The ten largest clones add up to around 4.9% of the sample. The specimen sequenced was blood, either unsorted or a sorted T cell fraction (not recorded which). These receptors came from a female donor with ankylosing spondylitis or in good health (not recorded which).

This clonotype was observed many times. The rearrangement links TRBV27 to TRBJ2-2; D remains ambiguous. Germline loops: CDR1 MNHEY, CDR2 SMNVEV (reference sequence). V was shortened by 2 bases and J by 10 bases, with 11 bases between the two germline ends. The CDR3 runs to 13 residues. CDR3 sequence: CASSLGVVAELFF. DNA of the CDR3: TGTGCCAGCAGTTTAGGGGTGGTGGCGGAGCTGTTTTTT.

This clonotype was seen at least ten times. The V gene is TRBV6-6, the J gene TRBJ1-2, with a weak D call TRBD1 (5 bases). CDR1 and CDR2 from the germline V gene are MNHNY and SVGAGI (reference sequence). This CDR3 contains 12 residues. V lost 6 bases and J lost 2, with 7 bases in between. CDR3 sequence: CASRAGNYGYTF. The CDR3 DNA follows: TGTGCCAGCAGGGCAGGGAACTATGGCTACACCTTC.

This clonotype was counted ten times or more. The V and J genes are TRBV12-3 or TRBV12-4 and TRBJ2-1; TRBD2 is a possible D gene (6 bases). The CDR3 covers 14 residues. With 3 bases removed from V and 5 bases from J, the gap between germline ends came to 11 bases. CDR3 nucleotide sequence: TGTGCCAGCAGTTTCGCGGGGCCAGACAATGAGCAGTTCTTC. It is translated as CASSFAGPDNEQFF.

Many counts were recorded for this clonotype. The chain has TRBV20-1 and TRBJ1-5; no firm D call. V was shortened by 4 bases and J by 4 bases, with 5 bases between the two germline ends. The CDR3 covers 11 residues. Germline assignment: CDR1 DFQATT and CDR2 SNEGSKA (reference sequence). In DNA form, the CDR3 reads TGCAGTGCTACCATTAATCAGCCCCAGCATTTT. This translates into CSATINQPQHF.

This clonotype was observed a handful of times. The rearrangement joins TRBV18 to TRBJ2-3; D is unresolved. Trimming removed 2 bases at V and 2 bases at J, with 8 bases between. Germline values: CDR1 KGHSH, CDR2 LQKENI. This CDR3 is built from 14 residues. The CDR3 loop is CASSPKRTTDTQYF. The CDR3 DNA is TGTGCCAGCTCACCAAAACGAACCACAGATACGCAGTATTTT.

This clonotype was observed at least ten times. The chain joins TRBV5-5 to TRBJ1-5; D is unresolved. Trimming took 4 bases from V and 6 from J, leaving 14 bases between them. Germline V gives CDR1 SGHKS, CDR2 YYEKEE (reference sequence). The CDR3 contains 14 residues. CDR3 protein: CASSAEGGGQPQHF. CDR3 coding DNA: TGTGCCAGCAGCGCGGAGGGCGGCGGTCAGCCCCAGCATTTT.

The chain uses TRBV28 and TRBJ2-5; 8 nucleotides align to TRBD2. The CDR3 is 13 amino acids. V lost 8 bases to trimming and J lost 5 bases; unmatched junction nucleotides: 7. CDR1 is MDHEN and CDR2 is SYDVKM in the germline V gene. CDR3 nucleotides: TGTGCCAGCCGACGGGGGGGGCGGGAGACCCAGTACTTC. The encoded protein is CASRRGGRETQYF.

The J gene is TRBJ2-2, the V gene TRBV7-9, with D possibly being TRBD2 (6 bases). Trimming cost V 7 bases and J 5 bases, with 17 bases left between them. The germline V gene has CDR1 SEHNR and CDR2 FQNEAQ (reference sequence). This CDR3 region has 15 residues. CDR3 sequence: CASTKGLSLTGELFF. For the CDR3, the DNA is TGTGCCAGCACCAAGGGACTCTCACTTACCGGGGAGCTGTTTTTT.

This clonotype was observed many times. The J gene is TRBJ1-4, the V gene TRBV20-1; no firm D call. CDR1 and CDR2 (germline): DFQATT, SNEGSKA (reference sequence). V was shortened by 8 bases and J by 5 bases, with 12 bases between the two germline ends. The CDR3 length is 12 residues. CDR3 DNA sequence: TGCAGTCAACAGAGCGGGAATGAAAAACTGTTTTTT. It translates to CSQQSGNEKLFF.

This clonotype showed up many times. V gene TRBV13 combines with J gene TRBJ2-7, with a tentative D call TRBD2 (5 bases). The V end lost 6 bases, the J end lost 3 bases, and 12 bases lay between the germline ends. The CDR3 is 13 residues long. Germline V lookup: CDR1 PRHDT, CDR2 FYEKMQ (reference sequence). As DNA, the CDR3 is TGTGCCAGCAGTCGGACTCTGAACTACGAGCAGTACTTC. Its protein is CASSRTLNYEQYF.

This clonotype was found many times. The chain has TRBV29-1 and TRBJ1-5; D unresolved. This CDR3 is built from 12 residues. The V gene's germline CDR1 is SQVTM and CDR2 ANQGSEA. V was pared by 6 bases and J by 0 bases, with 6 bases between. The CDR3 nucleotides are TGCAGCGTGGCCCATAGCAATCAGCCCCAGCATTTT. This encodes CSVAHSNQPQHF.

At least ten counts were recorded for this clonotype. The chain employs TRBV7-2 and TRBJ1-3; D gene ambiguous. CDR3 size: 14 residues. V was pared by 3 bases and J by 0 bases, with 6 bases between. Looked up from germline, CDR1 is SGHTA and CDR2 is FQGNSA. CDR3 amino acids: CASSFSHSGNTIYF. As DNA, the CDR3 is TGTGCCAGCAGCTTTTCGCACTCTGGAAACACCATATATTTT.

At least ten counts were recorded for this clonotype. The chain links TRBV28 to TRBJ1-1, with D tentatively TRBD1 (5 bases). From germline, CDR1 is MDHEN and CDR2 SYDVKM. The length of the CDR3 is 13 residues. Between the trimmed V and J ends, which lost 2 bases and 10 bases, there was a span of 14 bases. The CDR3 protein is CASSLPRGRGAFF. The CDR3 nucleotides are TGTGCCAGCAGTTTACCCCGGGGAAGGGGAGCTTTCTTT.